A selection of T cell receptor beta chains follows, all from one sample in a study of cytomegalovirus exposure and HLA in healthy donors. This table comes from immunoSEQ multiplex PCR, and its TCRdb copy is limited to in-frame clones, with some not included. Of a few hundred thousand clones listed, 77% were seen once; the top ten hold 2.7%. The sequenced material came from PBMCs. These receptors were obtained from a woman aged 55 to 70 in good health and CMV-seropositive. CDR3s include the opening cysteine and the closing phenylalanine or tryptophan. The D gene is left open where the match is weak. Only part of the rows carry a size: once, few, many, or a class if the clone is expanded.

v_call	clone_size	j_call	d_call	cdr3_aa	cdr3_nt
TRBV4-1	few	TRBJ1-1	.	CASSQARGRGPEAFF	TGCGCCAGCAGCCAAGCCAGAGGCAGGGGCCCTGAAGCTTTCTTT
TRBV7-9	.	TRBJ2-2	TRBD1	CASSFTGEGELFF	TGTGCCAGCAGCTTTACAGGGGAGGGGGAGCTGTTTTTT
TRBV5-6	few	TRBJ2-1	TRBD2	CASSLAEPSGGNEQFF	TGTGCCAGCAGCTTGGCCGAGCCTAGCGGTGGTAATGAGCAGTTCTTC
TRBV4-2	few	TRBJ1-4	TRBD1	CASSQGQGGGGYDEKLFF	TGTGCCAGCAGCCAAGGACAGGGCGGAGGAGGGTATGATGAAAAACTGTTTTTT
TRBV30	.	TRBJ1-2	TRBD1	CAWGDSSTYGYTF	TGTGCCTGGGGGGACAGCTCGACCTATGGCTACACCTTC
TRBV7-2	.	TRBJ2-1	TRBD2	CASSLSAGLAGAEQFF	TGTGCCAGCAGCTTATCCGCGGGACTAGCGGGGGCTGAGCAGTTCTTC
TRBV7-7	.	TRBJ2-1	TRBD2	CASSSRDPAAGGPQFF	TGTGCCAGCAGCTCTCGGGATCCGGCAGCGGGAGGCCCGCAGTTCTTC
TRBV2	once	TRBJ2-4	TRBD2	CASSLAGGPGGNIQYF	TGTGCCAGCAGCCTAGCGGGAGGGCCGGGGGGAAACATTCAGTACTTC
TRBV6-4	.	TRBJ1-1	TRBD1	CASSDRTGGNTEAFF	TGTGCCAGCAGTGACAGGACAGGAGGGAACACTGAAGCTTTCTTT
TRBV2	few	TRBJ2-5	.	CASSGRMETQYF	TGTGCCAGCAGCGGGAGAATGGAGACCCAGTACTTC
TRBV2	.	TRBJ2-5	TRBD1	CASSADRGETQYF	TGTGCCAGCAGTGCGGACAGGGGAGAGACCCAGTACTTC
TRBV5-4	once	TRBJ2-6	.	CASSNRRGGANVLTF	TGTGCCAGCAGCAACAGAAGGGGGGGGGCCAACGTCCTGACTTTC
TRBV15	.	TRBJ2-7	TRBD2	CATALAGGLEQYF	TGTGCCACCGCGCTGGCGGGAGGTCTCGAGCAGTACTTC
TRBV6-6	.	TRBJ2-7	TRBD1	CASSPTGGTYEQYF	TGTGCCAGCAGCCCGACAGGGGGTACCTACGAGCAGTACTTC
TRBV5-1	once	TRBJ1-2	TRBD1	CASSLDRGRSGSYGYTF	TGCGCCAGCAGCTTAGACAGGGGGCGTAGTGGTAGCTATGGCTACACCTTC
TRBV2	.	TRBJ1-2	.	CASSESGPNYGYTF	TGTGCCAGCAGTGAAAGTGGGCCGAACTATGGCTACACCTTC
TRBV7-9	.	TRBJ2-3	TRBD2	CASSTGLAGPTDTQYF	TGTGCCAGCAGCACGGGGCTAGCGGGACCCACAGATACGCAGTATTTT
TRBV5-8	few	TRBJ2-2	TRBD1	CASSGGQSNTGELFF	TGTGCCAGCAGCGGGGGACAGTCGAACACCGGGGAGCTGTTTTTT
TRBV5-1	.	TRBJ2-7	TRBD2	CASSLVAGGFYEQYF	TGCGCCAGCAGCTTGGTCGCGGGGGGATTCTACGAGCAGTACTTC
TRBV18	.	TRBJ2-7	TRBD2	CASSPRSGGAGSYEQYF	TGTGCCAGCTCACCACGTAGCGGGGGGGCCGGGTCCTACGAGCAGTACTTC
TRBV18	.	TRBJ1-1	.	CASSQNWGEVNTEAFF	TGTGCCAGCTCACAAAACTGGGGGGAGGTGAACACTGAAGCTTTCTTT
TRBV6-6	few	TRBJ1-2	TRBD1	CASSYQQGATEGYTF	TGTGCCAGCAGTTACCAACAGGGGGCTACGGAAGGCTACACCTTC
TRBV18	.	TRBJ1-1	.	CASSPNAGEAFF	TGTGCCAGCTCACCAAACGCGGGTGAAGCTTTCTTT
TRBV14	.	TRBJ2-1	.	CASSPTAGGYNEQFF	TGTGCCAGCAGTCCCACAGCGGGCGGGTACAATGAGCAGTTCTTC
TRBV5-4	.	TRBJ1-2	TRBD1	CASSWGRQGSYGYTF	TGTGCCAGCAGCTGGGGGCGACAGGGCAGCTATGGCTACACCTTC
TRBV7-8	.	TRBJ1-4	TRBD1	CASSSRDREVEKLFF	TGTGCCAGCAGTAGCCGGGACAGGGAGGTAGAAAAACTGTTTTTT
TRBV5-8	few	TRBJ1-4	TRBD1	CASSSRDRGANEKLFF	TGTGCCAGCAGCTCCCGGGACAGGGGCGCTAATGAAAAACTGTTTTTT
TRBV11-2	once	TRBJ2-7	TRBD2	CASSPLAAGGYEQYF	TGTGCCAGCAGCCCCCTTGCAGCGGGAGGCTACGAGCAGTACTTC
TRBV5-6	.	TRBJ2-3	.	CASGSTRSAQYF	TGTGCCAGCGGGAGTACGAGGAGTGCGCAGTATTTT
TRBV19	.	TRBJ2-1	.	CASSFGSGNEQFF	TGTGCCAGTAGTTTTGGTTCCGGCAATGAGCAGTTCTTC
TRBV5-1	.	TRBJ2-2	TRBD2	CASSSGTSSTGELFF	TGCGCCAGCAGCTCCGGGACTAGCTCCACCGGGGAGCTGTTTTTT
TRBV5-1	.	TRBJ1-5	.	CASSLAGSANQPQHF	TGCGCCAGCAGCTTGGCCGGGTCTGCAAATCAGCCCCAGCATTTT
TRBV13	.	TRBJ1-1	TRBD1	CASSSSQGTNTEAFF	TGTGCCAGCAGCTCATCACAGGGGACGAACACTGAAGCTTTCTTT
TRBV5-1	.	TRBJ2-1	.	CASSLEPRAYNEQFF	TGCGCCAGCAGCTTGGAACCTCGAGCCTACAATGAGCAGTTCTTC
TRBV11-3	.	TRBJ2-1	TRBD2	CASSLVSGGNNEQFF	TGTGCCAGCAGCTTAGTGTCGGGGGGGAACAATGAGCAGTTCTTC
TRBV10-2	.	TRBJ2-6	.	CASNPLSGANVLTF	TGCGCCAGCAATCCCCTTTCTGGGGCCAACGTCCTGACTTTC
TRBV5-6	.	TRBJ2-7	.	CASSSYREYEQYF	TGTGCCAGCAGCTCTTACAGGGAGTACGAGCAGTACTTC
TRBV5-1	.	TRBJ2-2	.	CASSYWSVNTGELFF	TGCGCCAGCAGCTACTGGAGTGTGAACACCGGGGAGCTGTTTTTT
TRBV6-5	.	TRBJ2-1	.	CASSYGRDNEQFF	TGTGCCAGCAGTTATGGGCGGGACAATGAGCAGTTCTTC
TRBV30	.	TRBJ2-7	TRBD2	CAWSGTSGSRYEQYF	TGTGCCTGGAGTGGTACTAGCGGGAGTCGGTACGAGCAGTACTTC
TRBV30	.	TRBJ1-5	.	CACGGQPQHF	TGTGCCTGCGGCGGTCAGCCCCAGCATTTT
TRBV6-5	.	TRBJ1-2	TRBD1	CASSEAGGDYGYTF	TGTGCCAGCAGTGAGGCAGGGGGCGACTATGGCTACACCTTC
TRBV6-1	.	TRBJ2-5	TRBD1	CASRRTGKETQYF	TGTGCCAGCAGGAGGACAGGGAAGGAGACCCAGTACTTC
TRBV9	.	TRBJ1-4	TRBD1	CASSVATGAGEKLFF	TGTGCCAGCAGCGTAGCGACAGGGGCGGGTGAAAAACTGTTTTTT
TRBV18	.	TRBJ2-5	.	CASSRQRQETQYF	TGTGCCAGCTCAAGACAGCGCCAAGAGACCCAGTACTTC
TRBV2	few	TRBJ1-2	TRBD1	CASSATGGVYGYTF	TGTGCCAGCAGCGCGACAGGGGGCGTCTATGGCTACACCTTC
TRBV7-2	.	TRBJ1-5	.	CASSLESYRGQPQHF	TGTGCCAGCAGCTTAGAATCGTATAGGGGTCAGCCCCAGCATTTT
TRBV7-2	.	TRBJ2-7	TRBD2	CASSLRAGDKGYEQYF	TGTGCCAGCAGCTTGAGGGCGGGGGATAAGGGGTACGAGCAGTACTTC
TRBV18	once	TRBJ2-3	.	CASSPMQGSTDTQYF	TGTGCCAGCTCACCAATGCAGGGGAGCACAGATACGCAGTATTTT
TRBV7-9	.	TRBJ1-1	.	CATREMNTEAFF	TGTGCCACCCGGGAAATGAACACTGAAGCTTTCTTT
TRBV30	.	TRBJ1-6	TRBD1	CAWSGGQGSSYNSPLHF	TGTGCCTGGAGTGGAGGACAGGGCAGCTCCTATAATTCACCCCTCCACTTT
TRBV5-4	.	TRBJ1-3	.	CASSQQGAGNTIYF	TGTGCCAGCAGCCAACAGGGTGCTGGAAACACCATATATTTT
TRBV5-4	.	TRBJ2-4	.	CASSQGGREVAKNIQYF	TGTGCCAGCAGCCAGGGGGGGCGGGAGGTAGCCAAAAACATTCAGTACTTC
TRBV2	few	TRBJ1-2	.	CASSQGGVDYGYTF	TGTGCCAGCAGCCAAGGAGGGGTTGACTATGGCTACACCTTC
TRBV7-3	.	TRBJ1-1	.	CASSFSGVPEAFF	TGTGCCAGCAGCTTTTCAGGGGTTCCAGAAGCTTTCTTT
TRBV19	.	TRBJ2-1	TRBD2	CASSIERGLANEQFF	TGTGCCAGTAGTATAGAGAGGGGACTAGCAAATGAGCAGTTCTTC